Below, one TCR beta chain is given with its context. It lacks a known antigen. No base qualities exist here, and no much larger clone lies one base off it. The data are from a study of T cell repertoires in cytomegalovirus infection (dated by TCRdb to between 2018 and 2021). Regarding the research as a whole: The HLA type of each donor mattered for the analysis, because public TCR beta signatures pointed to carriage of CMV infection along with the matching HLA type. Study-wide conclusions, independent of this receptor: The ex vivo response was dominated by HLA-C-restricted CMV-specific TCR beta clonotypes, which also provided the single most frequent clonotype in two of eight donors. In both this cohort and an independent roughly 400-donor cohort, the cumulative frequency of public TCR beta family members distinguished carriers of CMV infection plus the relevant HLA type.

For CDR1 and CDR2, the germline V gene lists SGDLS and YYNGEE. V lost 0 bases and J lost 6 bases; the stretch between them is 16 bases long. Measured from the cysteine to the phenylalanine, the CDR3 is 16 residues long. Of the read, only the CDR3 DNA is kept; its 48 bases are in frame from base 1. For sequencing, an Illumina HiSeq 1500 was employed. TCRdb applied fastp at Q25 and MiXCR to the public reads, then kept only in-frame beta chains. Identical CDR3 protein sequences are pooled into one entry, listed with their most common genes and DNA. Present in this sample are around 130,000 distinct CDR3 sequences, more than 7% of which were seen just once. Clones ranked in the top ten supply 9.5% to 13% of the sample.

Recombination connected TRBV9 to TRBJ2-1; a tentative D call is TRBD2 (6 bases match). Material for sequencing was PBMCs. The receptor's source is a human donor in good health (CMV status not recorded). Some clones in this sample may be carry-over from other donors' samples. The sequence in DNA is TGTGCCAGCAGCGTAGACCCGGGACTCAGACTCAATGAGCAGTTCTTC. The encoded protein is CASSVDPGLRLNEQFF. The variable domain in full, with residues beyond the CDR3 obtained from the reference TRBV9 and TRBJ2-1 genes, is DSGVTQTPKHLITATGQRVTLRCSPRSGDLSVYWYQQSLDQGLQFLIQYYNGEERAKGNILERFSAQQFPDLHSELNLSSLELGDSALYFCASSVDPGLRLNEQFFGPGTRLTVL.